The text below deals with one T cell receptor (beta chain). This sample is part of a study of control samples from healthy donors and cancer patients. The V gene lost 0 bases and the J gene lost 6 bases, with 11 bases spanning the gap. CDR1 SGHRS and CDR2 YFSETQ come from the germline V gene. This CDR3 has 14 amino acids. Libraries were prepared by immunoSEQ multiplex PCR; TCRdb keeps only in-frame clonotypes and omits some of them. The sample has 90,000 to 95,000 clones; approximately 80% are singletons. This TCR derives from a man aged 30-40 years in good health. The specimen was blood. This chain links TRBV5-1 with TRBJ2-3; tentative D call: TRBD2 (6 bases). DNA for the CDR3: TGCGCCAGCAGCTTGGCTCGGGGGAGGGATACGCAGTATTTT. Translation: CASSLARGRDTQYF.